The T cell receptor (beta chain) described here comes from a study of T cells in Graves' hyperthyroidism and ophthalmopathy. This clonotype has at least ten counts. Criteria for exclusion of patients were uncontrolled infection, other autoimmune disease, pregnancy or lactation. The CDR3 extends over 16 amino acids. CDR1 is DFQATT and CDR2 is SNEGSKA in the germline V gene (reference sequence). Trimming at V came to 1 base and at J to 6 bases, leaving 12 bases not matched to a gene. Amplified TCR beta CDR3 regions came from RNA transcripts. RT-PCR in the first round (using the HTBI primer set) targeted the TCR CDR3. MiXCR, run by TCRdb on the multiplex PCR reads, gives a single entry per CDR3 protein. The data contain more than 500,000 distinct CDR3 sequences, 11% to 15% of them singletons.

Input material: blood. This clonotype was sampled from a middle-aged woman with Graves' hyperthyroidism. This chain connects TRBV20-1 to TRBJ2-1, with TRBD1 matching over 7 bases. The CDR3 DNA reads TGCAGTGCTAGAGTACAGAACAGGGGCGATATCAATGAGCAGTTCTTC. Residues: CSARVQNRGDINEQFF.